One sample yielded the 30 T cell receptor beta chains listed below, sequenced in a study of cytomegalovirus exposure and HLA in healthy donors. This PCR relied on a set of 60 Vbeta primers and 13 Jbeta primers. The protocol was immunoSEQ multiplex PCR, while the TCRdb copy is restricted to in-frame clones and leaves out a portion. Of about 98,000 clones in the sample, approximately 74% were seen once. The source material was PBMCs. The receptors were sampled from a male donor in good health and CMV-seronegative.

The chain is built from TRBV9 and TRBJ2-1; D ambiguous. The V and J ends lost 6 bases and 0 bases respectively, with 16 bases between them. Germline values: CDR1 SGDLS, CDR2 YYNGEE. This CDR3 contains 16 residues. CDR3 protein: CASMGSGSSSYNEQFF. The CDR3 DNA follows: TGTGCCAGCATGGGCTCAGGTTCGAGCTCCTACAATGAGCAGTTCTTC.

The genes are TRBV28 and TRBJ2-5; the match to TRBD2 covers 9 bases. The CDR3 covers 16 residues. J lost 1 base, V lost 1 base, and 4 bases had no gene match. Per germline, CDR1 MDHEN and CDR2 SYDVKM. The CDR3 coding sequence is TGTGCCAGCAGTTTATATCCTAGCGGGATCCAAGAGACCCAGTACTTC. Its translation is CASSLYPSGIQETQYF.

The chain is built from TRBV5-6 and TRBJ2-7, with no clear D. There are 12 residues in the CDR3. The germline CDR1 and CDR2 sequences are SGHDT and YYEEEE. V lost 2 bases, J lost 0 bases, and 3 bases lay in between. The CDR3 DNA reads as TGTGCCAGCAGCTTCCGCTCCTACGAGCAGTACTTC. It is translated as CASSFRSYEQYF.

There are a few counts of this clone. This chain connects TRBV28 to TRBJ1-1; tentative D call: TRBD1 (6 bases). The CDR3 totals 15 residues. Germline assignment: CDR1 MDHEN and CDR2 SYDVKM. The ends were cut back, 6 bases at V and 5 bases at J, with 19 bases in the middle. The CDR3 bases are TGTGCCAGCAGGGAATCAGGGGTTTTAAGTACTGAAGCTTTCTTT. Translating gives CASRESGVLSTEAFF.

The chain combines TRBV5-7 with TRBJ1-4; TRBD1 matches 8 bases. TRBV5-7 is classed as an ORF, of uncertain function. Trimming took 2 bases from V and 5 from J; bases not matched to a gene: 11. This CDR3 has 17 amino acids. The CDR3 DNA sequence: TGTGCCAGCAGCTTAAAATCACCCGGGACAGGCAATGAAAAACTGTTTTTT. Translating it yields CASSLKSPGTGNEKLFF.

The rearrangement joins TRBV9 to TRBJ1-1; 7 positions agree with TRBD1. The junction had 20 bases not matched to a gene; V was cut back by 2 bases and J by 1 base. This CDR3 is 20 amino acids long. Germline loops: CDR1 SGDLS, CDR2 YYNGEE. The CDR3 bases are TGTGCCAGCAGCGTGAATCCCCGGGACAGCTCCACCGGGGAGAACACTGAAGCTTTCTTT. Translated, it gives CASSVNPRDSSTGENTEAFF.

This sequence joins TRBV6-6 and TRBJ2-5, with D possibly TRBD1 on 5 matching bases. Germline CDR1 and CDR2: MNHNY and SVGAGI (reference sequence). Trimming took off 7 bases at V and 2 bases at J, with 17 bases between the two ends. The CDR3 is made up of 15 amino acids. The chain's CDR3 is CASTLQGPPQETQYF. The CDR3 coding sequence is TGTGCCAGCACCCTCCAGGGTCCTCCGCAAGAGACCCAGTACTTC.

This chain joins TRBV9 and TRBJ2-2; a weak D match, TRBD2 (6 bases). Trimming pared 1 base from V and 2 bases from J, leaving 9 bases between. The germline V gene has CDR1 SGDLS and CDR2 YYNGEE. This CDR3 comprises 15 residues. CDR3 coding DNA: TGTGCCAGCAGCGTAACTAGCCAAAACACCGGGGAGCTGTTTTTT. It is translated as CASSVTSQNTGELFF.

The gene calls are TRBV7-9 and TRBJ1-2; D unclear. With 3 bases removed from V and 4 bases from J, the gap between germline ends came to 15 bases. This CDR3 is 15 amino acids long. The germline gives CDR1 SEHNR, CDR2 FQNEAQ (reference sequence). DNA for the CDR3: TGTGCCAGCAGCTTGGCCGCTCCCGTCCTCTATGGCTACACCTTC. Translation gives CASSLAAPVLYGYTF.

The chain recombines TRBV6-8 with TRBJ2-3, with TRBD1 matching over 10 bases. The length of the CDR3 is 15 residues. V was clipped by 4 bases and J by 5 bases; unmatched bases: 6. Germline V CDR1 and CDR2: MNHGY, SAAAGT. The CDR3 here is CASSCDRGLKDTQYF. In DNA form, the CDR3 reads TGTGCCAGCAGTTGTGACAGGGGGCTAAAAGATACGCAGTATTTT.

In its sample, this clone was seen a few times. This chain links TRBV6-5 with TRBJ2-1, with 8 nucleotides matching TRBD1. J gave up 2 bases and V 5 bases, and 2 bases lay outside the gene matches. Germline assignment: CDR1 MNHEY and CDR2 SVGAGI. This CDR3 is built from 14 residues. The CDR3 DNA sequence: TGTGCCAGCAGTCCACAGGGGGCCTACAATGAGCAGTTCTTC. It translates to CASSPQGAYNEQFF.

The chain links TRBV4-2 to TRBJ2-7; 8 nucleotides match TRBD2. Trimming cost V 4 bases and J 4 bases; bases outside gene matches: 12. The CDR3 has 16 residues. Germline CDR1 is LGHNA and CDR2 is YNFKEQ. Written as DNA, the CDR3 is TGTGCCAGCAGCCCCGAGACGAGCGGGAGAATGTACGAGCAGTACTTC. Amino acids: CASSPETSGRMYEQYF.

The rearrangement uses TRBV28 and TRBJ1-2; weak D call: TRBD1 (5 bases). The germline V gene has CDR1 MDHEN and CDR2 SYDVKM. Trimming stripped 10 bases from V and 5 bases from J, with 23 bases between. This CDR3 has 15 residues. The chain's CDR3 is CATLLRAGSFYGYTF. The CDR3, as DNA: TGTGCCACCCTCCTTCGGGCAGGGTCCTTTTATGGCTACACCTTC.

The chain carries TRBV5-1 and TRBJ2-3, with 7 bases that match TRBD2. Trimming at V came to 0 bases and at J to 4 bases, leaving 8 bases not matched to a gene. The germline gives CDR1 SGHRS, CDR2 YFSETQ. The CDR3 spans 16 residues. The CDR3 sequence is CASSLAGGSVPDTQYF. The CDR3 DNA reads TGCGCCAGCAGCTTGGCTGGCGGGAGTGTCCCAGATACGCAGTATTTT.

The chain is built from TRBV6-1 and TRBJ1-5, with TRBD1 matching over 7 bases. There are 15 residues in the CDR3. The V gene's germline CDR1 is MNHNS and CDR2 SASEGT. V lost 3 bases to trimming and J lost 2 bases; unmatched junction nucleotides: 4. The CDR3 loop is CASSEHRGGNQPQHF. The CDR3 coding sequence is TGTGCCAGCAGTGAGCACAGGGGAGGCAATCAGCCCCAGCATTTT.

This chain uses TRBV7-2 with TRBJ2-2; perhaps TRBD2 as D (6 bases). Germline-derived CDR1 and CDR2 are SGHTA and FQGNSA. Trimming took off 1 base at V and 7 bases at J, with 7 bases between the two ends. This CDR3 spans 13 amino acids. The DNA for the CDR3 is TGTGCCAGCAGCTTAGGGGGGGTCGGGGAGCTGTTTTTT. Translated: CASSLGGVGELFF.

The chain joins TRBV28 to TRBJ2-1; D is undetermined. The CDR3 totals 15 residues. The V end lost 6 bases, the J end lost 4 bases, and 16 bases lay between the germline ends. Germline V gives CDR1 MDHEN, CDR2 SYDVKM. The CDR3 bases are TGTGCCAGCAGCCAACCGCCTGTAACTTACAATGAGCAGTTCTTC. Translation gives CASSQPPVTYNEQFF.

V and J are TRBV7-9 and TRBJ2-1; no firm D call. This CDR3 is 11 amino acids long. With 3 bases removed from V and 8 bases from J, the gap between germline ends came to 5 bases. Germline assignment: CDR1 SEHNR and CDR2 FQNEAQ (reference sequence). CDR3 region: CASSFTDEQFF. CDR3 nucleotide sequence: TGTGCCAGCAGCTTCACGGATGAGCAGTTCTTC.

V usage is TRBV14 and J usage is TRBJ2-5; a weak D match, TRBD2 (5 bases). This CDR3 has 16 amino acids. Trimming took 0 bases from V and 0 from J, leaving 11 bases between them. Germline V lookup: CDR1 SGHDN, CDR2 FVKESK. CDR3 sequence (DNA): TGTGCCAGCAGCCAAGATTCTAGCTGGTACCAAGAGACCCAGTACTTC. Protein product: CASSQDSSWYQETQYF.

The CDR3 spells CASSLGKGGAYF. In nucleotides, the CDR3 is TGCGCCAGCAGCTTGGGTAAAGGGGGGGCATACTTC. The chain joins TRBV5-1 to TRBJ2-5, with D perhaps TRBD2 (7 bases). V shed 0 bases and J shed 14 bases, with 14 bases lying between them. This CDR3 comprises 12 residues. Germline V gene lookup returns CDR1 SGHRS and CDR2 YFSETQ.

This clone was found a few times. The rearrangement uses TRBV19 and TRBJ2-3, with a weak D call TRBD1 (5 bases). This CDR3 region has 16 residues. Germline V gene lookup returns CDR1 LNHDA and CDR2 SQIVND (reference sequence). Trimming stripped 3 bases from V and 2 bases from J, with 15 bases between. DNA for the CDR3: TGTGCCAGTAGTATGTATCTCAGGGTTGTCACAGATACGCAGTATTTT. Its translation: CASSMYLRVVTDTQYF.

In this sample, this clone turned up once. The chain couples TRBV30 to TRBJ2-7; 8 positions agree with TRBD1. The germline gives CDR1 GTSNPN, CDR2 SVGIG (reference sequence). V lost 4 bases and J lost 7; bases outside the gene matches: 15. There are 15 residues in the CDR3. The CDR3 region has the DNA TGTGCCTGGACCATGGGACAGGCCACCCCCGAGGAGCAGTACTTC. Amino acid sequence: CAWTMGQATPEEQYF. The full variable domain, its missing parts supplied by reference TRBV30 and TRBJ2-7, is SQTIHQWPATLVQPVGSPLSLECTVEGTSNPNLYWYRQAAGRGLQLLFYSVGIGQISSEVPQNLSASRPQDRQFILSSKKLLLSDSGFYLCAWTMGQATPEEQYFGPGTRLTVT.

A single count supports this clone. J is TRBJ2-7 and V is TRBV11-1; the D gene is possibly TRBD2 (6 bases). CDR1 is SGHAT, CDR2 FQDESV, per germline (reference sequence). V was pared by 0 bases and J by 1 base, with 13 bases between. The CDR3 sequence is 16 residues long. The CDR3 loop is CASSLAWREVSYEQYF. The CDR3 DNA sequence: TGTGCCAGCAGCTTAGCGTGGCGGGAAGTTTCCTACGAGCAGTACTTC.

The rearrangement uses TRBV19 and TRBJ1-1; TRBD1 matches 9 bases. The CDR3 is made up of 13 amino acids. V lost 8 bases and J lost 2; bases outside the gene matches: 3. Germline-derived CDR1 and CDR2 are LNHDA and SQIVND (reference sequence). CDR3 loop: CASVGQGNTEAFF. The DNA for the CDR3 is TGTGCCAGTGTGGGACAGGGAAACACTGAAGCTTTCTTT.

The V gene is TRBV7-2, the J gene TRBJ1-2; 9 positions agree with TRBD1. The CDR3 consists of 13 residues. CDR1 SGHTA and CDR2 FQGNSA come from the germline V gene. V lost 3 bases to trimming and J lost 8 bases; unmatched junction nucleotides: 4. The CDR3 DNA sequence: TGTGCCAGCAGCTTTACAGGGGGCCGAGGCTACACCTTC. Translating it yields CASSFTGGRGYTF. Full variable domain (missing parts from reference TRBV7-2 and TRBJ1-2): GAGVSQSPSNKVTEKGKDVELRCDPISGHTALYWYRQSLGQGLEFLIYFQGNSAPDKSGLPSDRFSAERTGGSVSTLTIQRTQQEDSAVYLCASSFTGGRGYTFGSGTRLTVV.

The chain couples TRBV19 to TRBJ1-1; D is undetermined. There are 12 residues in the CDR3. Trimming pared 3 bases from V and 6 bases from J, leaving 8 bases between. Germline assignment: CDR1 LNHDA and CDR2 SQIVND (reference sequence). CDR3 bases: TGTGCCAGTAGTATCCCGCCAGCTGAAGCTTTCTTT. Amino acids: CASSIPPAEAFF. The variable domain in full, completed from reference TRBV19 and TRBJ1-1, reads DGGITQSPKYLFRKEGQNVTLSCEQNLNHDAMYWYRQDPGQGLRLIYYSQIVNDFQKGDIAEGYSVSREKKESFPLTVTSAQKNPTAFYLCASSIPPAEAFFGQGTRLTVV.

The chain employs TRBV6-1 and TRBJ1-4; 11 bases are shared with TRBD1. V was clipped by 6 bases and J by 3 bases; unmatched bases: 3. The V gene's germline CDR1 is MNHNS and CDR2 SASEGT. The CDR3 has 15 amino acids. The CDR3 is CASRDRGLSNEKLFF. The CDR3 nucleotides read TGTGCCAGCAGGGACAGGGGGCTATCTAATGAAAAACTGTTTTTT.

The V gene is TRBV2, the J gene TRBJ1-5; D is possibly TRBD1 (6 bases). Trimming took 6 bases from V and 12 from J, leaving 12 bases between them. The germline gives CDR1 SNHLY, CDR2 FYNNEI. The CDR3 loop spans 11 amino acids. The CDR3 region has the DNA TGTGCCAGCAGCACCGACAGGATCCAGCATTTT. Encoded protein: CASSTDRIQHF.

V gene TRBV27 combines with J gene TRBJ2-5; 12 nucleotides match TRBD2. V was clipped by 4 bases and J by 0 bases; unmatched bases: 6. Germline values: CDR1 MNHEY, CDR2 SMNVEV (reference sequence). This CDR3 region has 17 residues. The CDR3 here is CASSSRLAGVNQETQYF. In DNA form, the CDR3 reads TGTGCCAGCAGTTCGAGACTAGCGGGAGTTAACCAAGAGACCCAGTACTTC.

V and J are TRBV4-1 and TRBJ2-1, with D possibly being TRBD1 (6 bases). The germline V and J ends were trimmed by 3 bases and 4 bases, with 7 bases remaining between them. CDR3 length: 13 amino acids. Germline lookup yields CDR1 MGHRA and CDR2 YSYEKL. CDR3 region: CASSHGQYNEQFF. The CDR3 bases are TGCGCCAGCAGCCACGGACAGTACAATGAGCAGTTCTTC.